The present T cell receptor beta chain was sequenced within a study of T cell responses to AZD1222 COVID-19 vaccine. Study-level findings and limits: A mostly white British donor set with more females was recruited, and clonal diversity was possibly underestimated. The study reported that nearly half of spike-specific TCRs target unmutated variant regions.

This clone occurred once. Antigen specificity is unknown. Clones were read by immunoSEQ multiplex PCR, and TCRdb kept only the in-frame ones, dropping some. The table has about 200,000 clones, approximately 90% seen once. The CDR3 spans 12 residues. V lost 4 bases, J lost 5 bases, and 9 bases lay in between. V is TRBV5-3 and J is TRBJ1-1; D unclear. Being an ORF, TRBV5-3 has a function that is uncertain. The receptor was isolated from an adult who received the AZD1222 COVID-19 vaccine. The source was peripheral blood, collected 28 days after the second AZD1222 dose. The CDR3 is CARSQDGTEAFF. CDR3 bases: TGTGCCAGAAGCCAGGACGGGACTGAAGCTTTCTTT.